This record covers a single TCR beta chain. Its antigen is not yet known. Base qualities are not at hand, and no much larger clone is one base apart. CDR3 length: 12 amino acids, cysteine to phenylalanine. Only the CDR3 portion is preserved as DNA: 36 bases, with reading frame beginning at the first base. V is trimmed back by 6 bases and J by 15 bases, and the junction contains 11 bases that no gene match accounts for. The CDR3 regions of human TCRbeta chains were analyzed by immunosequencing. The published analysis was carried out like this. TCRs in the repertoires were matched against a reference library of SARS-CoV-2-specific TCRs that had been generated with the MIRA antigen-specificity platform. Breadth meant the fraction of unique TCRs that were SARS-CoV-2-associated, whereas depth meant the fraction of total T cells that were SARS-CoV-2-associated. Using the MIRA data, each spike-specific TCR was mapped to the spike region that the TCR reacts to and placed in a CD4 or CD8 class. Log10-transformed breadth and depth values were compared by one-way ANOVA with Sidak's multiple comparisons tests. In its TCRdb copy, this immuneACCESS table keeps in-frame sequences only and misses some clones. Where compared with another copy, unresolved V genes explain less than half of these, and the others have no known cause. The V and J calls and the clone size are those of that table, but D and trimming were determined from the DNA. This sample holds 110,000 to 150,000 clones; 88% were observed only once. Together, the top ten hold around 3.3% of the sample.

This specimen comes from a study of T cell responses to AZD1222 COVID-19 vaccine (dated by TCRdb to the early 2020s). For the study in its entirety: Because spike-specific TCR depth and breadth did not differ between the two schedules, AZD1222 recipients who got a second dose at roughly 4 weeks were pooled with those who got a second dose at roughly 12 weeks. Trial participants were enrolled by age into 18-55, 56-69 and 70-plus year subgroups, with roughly 150, 30 and 60 TCR-sequenced participants respectively. A total of 233 trial participants underwent TCR sequencing, of whom 200 to 220 received two doses of AZD1222 and about 26 received two doses of the MenACWY control vaccine. What the authors observed across the whole study: After two AZD1222 doses, both the breadth and the depth of spike-specific TCRs were significantly higher than at day 0 and than in MenACWY recipients. Reportedly, close to half of the unique spike-specific TCRs recognized epitopes lying outside the regions that are mutated in the B.1.351 and B.1.1.7 variants. The 56-69-year group was small, and its depth increase did not reach significance, likely because of low power. Vaccine-associated CD4 TCRs spanned the whole spike protein, with dominant responses in regions 160-218 and 743-854. Conclusions about previously exposed vaccinees were limited because only six or seven AZD1222 recipients were SARS-CoV-2 seropositive at baseline. No day 14 peak-response samples were available, so repertoires were characterized only after the peak T cell response. Participants were mostly white British, with more females than males. The authors suggested clonal diversity may have been underestimated.

What this sample's time point label stands for: baseline before first vaccination. Samples from vaccinated people were obtained from the UK trials COV001 and COV002, which included a single-blind randomized controlled phase 2/3 trial of AZD1222 (ChAdOx1 nCoV-19) in healthy adults. Trial participant PBMC samples were collected at day 0 and day 28 after the second dose for TCRbeta chain sequencing. This TCR was sampled from an adult in good health. The chain employs TRBV12-3 or TRBV12-4 and TRBJ2-1, and 7 junctional nucleotides match TRBD2. The source was peripheral blood, collected on day 0 of AZD1222 vaccination. The nucleotides read TGTGCCAGCAGCACCAGCGGGATAGGTCTGTTCTTC. It encodes CASSTSGIGLFF.